This entry lists 26 T cell receptor beta chains sequenced from one sample in a study of blood T cells in healthy people across ages. The authors ran a second PCR of about 6 to 11 cycles using a sample-barcoded 5' primer and a J-beta primer mix. In TCRdb, the 5' RACE reads were re-called with MiXCR into one record per CDR3 protein. The repertoire holds about 1 million distinct CDR3 sequences, with 40% to 50% as singletons. Sequencing input: blood. These receptors came from a woman aged 55-75 years in good health.

On this clonotype itself: The junction shows a germline mismatch at one end, possibly a read error. This CDR3 is CAGSSGGRRTDTQYF. DNA for the CDR3: TGTGCCGGCAGCTCAGGGGGCAGACGCACAGATACGCAGTATTTT. The J gene is TRBJ2-3, the V gene TRBV5-5; TRBD1 matches 8 bases. The CDR3 is 15 amino acids. In germline, CDR1 is SGHKS, CDR2 YYEKEE (reference sequence).

The chain employs TRBV20-1 and TRBJ1-5; a possible D gene is TRBD1 (5 bases). This CDR3 contains 13 residues. V was clipped by 3 bases and J by 5 bases, with 11 bases between them. CDR1 DFQATT and CDR2 SNEGSKA come from the germline V gene (reference sequence). CDR3 sequence: CSARLQGDQPQHF. DNA for the CDR3: TGCAGTGCTAGGCTCCAGGGAGATCAGCCCCAGCATTTT.

This clonotype appeared a few times. This chain links TRBV12-3 or TRBV12-4 with TRBJ1-5, with D perhaps TRBD1 (5 bases). Trimming removed 6 bases from V and 4 bases from J, with 13 bases in between. This CDR3 comprises 14 residues. The CDR3 nucleotides are TGTGCCAGCAGCAGAGGGACCACAAATCAGCCCCAGCATTTT. Its translation: CASSRGTTNQPQHF.

The V and J genes are TRBV6-6 and TRBJ2-7, with D perhaps TRBD1 or TRBD2 (5 bases each). CDR3 size: 14 residues. Trimming cost V 2 bases and J 3 bases, with 11 bases left between them. Germline V CDR1 and CDR2: MNHNY, SVGAGI (reference sequence). CDR3 loop: CASSYRDGDYEQYF. The CDR3 coding sequence is TGTGCCAGCAGTTACCGGGACGGGGACTACGAGCAGTACTTC.

This chain links TRBV13 with TRBJ1-1; D unclear. Between the trimmed V and J ends, which lost 3 bases and 3 bases, there was a span of 14 bases. The CDR3 runs to 15 residues. Germline CDR1 is PRHDT and CDR2 is FYEKMQ (reference sequence). CDR3: CASSLSGPIDTEAFF. The CDR3 DNA reads TGTGCCAGCAGCTTGAGTGGACCGATCGACACTGAAGCTTTCTTT.

This chain links TRBV12-3 or TRBV12-4 with TRBJ2-1; no definite D call. V was cut by 5 bases and J by 5 bases, with 16 bases left in between. The CDR3 has 15 residues. CDR3 protein: CASSHDWDGNNEQFF. In DNA, the CDR3 is TGTGCCAGCAGTCATGACTGGGATGGGAACAATGAGCAGTTCTTC.

CDR3 region: CASSATNRYNEQFF. DNA of the CDR3: TGTGCCAGCAGCGCAACAAACAGGTACAATGAGCAGTTCTTC. This chain uses TRBV9 with TRBJ2-1; D may be TRBD1 (5 bases). Germline loops: CDR1 SGDLS, CDR2 YYNGEE. V was clipped by 3 bases and J by 4 bases, with 11 bases between them. CDR3 size: 14 residues.

A few counts support this clonotype. The rearrangement links TRBV7-3 to TRBJ2-5; the D gene is possibly TRBD1 (5 bases). CDR1 and CDR2 (germline): SGHTA, FQGTGA. The V end was cut by 5 bases, the J end by 4 bases, with 14 bases between. This CDR3 comprises 14 residues. The CDR3 DNA sequence: TGTGCCAGCAGCCGCCAGGGTGGAGTAGAGACCCAGTACTTC. Translated: CASSRQGGVETQYF.

Of note for this clonotype: A much more abundant neighbour one base away suggests this may be a read error. The chain uses TRBV9 and TRBJ1-6, with a weak D call TRBD1 (6 bases). The V gene's germline CDR1 is SGDLS and CDR2 YYNGEE. The CDR3 is made up of 16 amino acids. The DNA of the CDR3 is TGTGCCAGCAGTCCTGCTTACAGGGCGTCCAATTCACCCCCCCACTTT. Translated: CASSPAYRASNSPPHF.

V usage is TRBV12-3 or TRBV12-4 and J usage is TRBJ1-6, with D perhaps TRBD1 (5 bases). This CDR3 has 15 residues. The germline V and J ends were trimmed by 3 bases and 0 bases, with 6 bases remaining between them. CDR3 loop: CASSLTDSYNSPLHF. Here the CDR3 DNA reads TGTGCCAGCAGTTTGACAGACTCCTATAATTCACCCCTCCACTTT.

The chain joins TRBV28 to TRBJ1-5; D gene ambiguous. Germline CDR1 and CDR2: MDHEN and SYDVKM. The CDR3 totals 17 residues. V gave up 3 bases and J gave up 4 bases, with 19 bases separating them. The CDR3 loop is CASSLGILGRGNQPQHF. The CDR3 nucleotides read TGTGCCAGCAGTTTGGGAATTTTGGGTAGAGGTAATCAGCCCCAGCATTTT.

The J gene is TRBJ2-3, the V gene TRBV12-3 or TRBV12-4; D may be TRBD2 (6 bases). The germline V and J ends were trimmed by 8 bases and 5 bases, with 23 bases remaining between them. This CDR3 has 16 residues. The CDR3 nucleotides are TGTGCCAGCCCCTGGGGGGTTGAGCGGGCCAGAGATACGCAGTATTTT. Its translation: CASPWGVERARDTQYF.

The gene calls are TRBV25-1 and TRBJ2-1; maybe TRBD2 (6 bases). V dropped 7 bases and J dropped 12 bases, with 19 bases sitting between them. This CDR3 has 13 amino acids. CDR1 is MGHDK, CDR2 SYGVNS, per germline. The CDR3 nucleotides read TGTGCCAGCACCGAAAGCCCCGGGGGTGTGCAGTTCTTC. It encodes CASTESPGGVQFF.

The chain carries TRBV6-2 or TRBV6-3 and TRBJ2-3; 13 nucleotides align to TRBD2. Germline assignment: CDR1 MNHEY and CDR2 SVGEGT. CDR3 length equals 14 residues. CDR3 coding DNA: TGTACCACCCGGACTAGCGGGAGCTCAGATACGCAGTATTTT. Encoded protein: CTTRTSGSSDTQYF.

This clonotype has only a few counts. The gene calls are TRBV27 and TRBJ2-3, with D possibly being TRBD1 (6 bases). Looked up from germline, CDR1 is MNHEY and CDR2 is SMNVEV (reference sequence). The CDR3 sequence is 14 residues long. V shed 5 bases and J shed 3 bases, with 12 bases lying between them. The CDR3 region has the DNA TGTGCCAGCAGTGTCCGTCAGGGGACAGATACGCAGTATTTT. The encoded protein is CASSVRQGTDTQYF.

The CDR3 loop reads CASSFRGAGNQPQHF. The CDR3 region has the DNA TGTGCCAGCAGCTTCCGGGGCGCCGGCAATCAGCCCCAGCATTTT. The chain joins TRBV5-6 to TRBJ1-5; D is possibly TRBD1 (5 bases). The V end was cut by 2 bases, the J end by 2 bases, with 11 bases between. Germline assignment: CDR1 SGHDT and CDR2 YYEEEE. The CDR3 is made up of 15 amino acids.

This clonotype was found once. This chain uses TRBV12-3 or TRBV12-4 with TRBJ2-5; 10 bases align to TRBD2. There are 15 residues in the CDR3. Germline trimming cut 5 bases from V and 11 bases from J; bases unmatched to any gene: 14. CDR3 nucleotides: TGTGCCAGCAGTCCAGCGGGAGGGAGGGGCAATGAGCAGTACTTC. Translated: CASSPAGGRGNEQYF.

The rearrangement joins TRBV21-1 to TRBJ2-2; no DNA check was done on the table's D call, TRBD1. TRBV21-1 is reported as a pseudogene. The CDR3 sequence is 14 residues long. The CDR3 is CASSKEKGEGELFF. The CDR3, as DNA: TGTGCCAGCAGCAAAGAGAAGGGGGAAGGGGAGCTGTTTTTT.

This clonotype has a handful of counts. The J gene is TRBJ2-7, the V gene TRBV21-1; TRBD1 is taken as the D call from the table, unchecked against the DNA. TRBV21-1 is an annotated pseudogene. The CDR3 is 15 residues long. The chain's CDR3 is CASRGKQGLTYEQYF. CDR3 DNA: TGTGCCAGCAGGGGCAAACAGGGCCTTACCTACGAGCAGTACTTC.

The rearrangement joins TRBV3-1 to TRBJ2-4; the D gene could be TRBD1 or TRBD2 (5 bases each). The germline gives CDR1 LGHDT, CDR2 YNNKEL (reference sequence). The CDR3 runs to 13 residues. Deletions cut 5 bases from V and 4 bases from J, with 9 bases between. CDR3 nucleotides: TGTGCCAGCAGCGAGGGGACGAAAAACATTCAGTACTTC. Translated: CASSEGTKNIQYF.

The gene calls are TRBV20-1 and TRBJ2-1; no clear D. V lost 0 bases, J lost 0 bases, and 12 bases lay in between. Germline V gives CDR1 DFQATT, CDR2 SNEGSKA (reference sequence). The CDR3 is 16 amino acids. This CDR3 reads CSARDLHSSSYNEQFF. DNA for the CDR3: TGCAGTGCTAGAGATCTCCATAGCAGCTCCTACAATGAGCAGTTCTTC.

The chain has TRBV20-1 and TRBJ2-1; TRBD2 aligns across 10 bases. This CDR3 spans 14 amino acids. V lost 2 bases and J lost 6; bases outside the gene matches: 4. CDR1 is DFQATT, CDR2 SNEGSKA, per germline (reference sequence). The CDR3 loop reads CSARRTSGVNEQFF. Written as DNA, the CDR3 is TGCAGTGCTAGAAGGACTAGCGGAGTCAATGAGCAGTTCTTC.

The genes are TRBV6-6 and TRBJ1-5; 8 bases map to TRBD1. The ends lost 4 bases at V and 5 bases at J; junction bases unmatched: 4. Looked up from germline, CDR1 is MNHNY and CDR2 is SVGAGI (reference sequence). This CDR3 region has 14 residues. In nucleotides, the CDR3 is TGTGCCAGCAGTTCCTCAGGGGGCGATCAGCCCCAGCATTTT. Amino acid sequence: CASSSSGGDQPQHF.

This clonotype turned up a few times. This chain connects TRBV20-1 to TRBJ2-7, with 7 positions matching TRBD2. The CDR3 is 14 amino acids. V was clipped by 3 bases and J by 4 bases; unmatched bases: 9. Germline V gives CDR1 DFQATT, CDR2 SNEGSKA (reference sequence). The CDR3 loop is CSASRPSGAYEQYF. The CDR3 DNA reads TGCAGTGCTAGTCGTCCCAGCGGGGCTTACGAGCAGTACTTC.

This chain links TRBV6-5 with TRBJ2-7, with TRBD2 matching 10 bases. Germline lookup yields CDR1 MNHEY and CDR2 SVGAGI. V lost 8 bases to trimming and J lost 1 base; unmatched junction nucleotides: 5. The CDR3 has 14 amino acids. CDR3: CASLAGAPSYEQYF. Written as DNA, the CDR3 is TGTGCCAGCCTAGCGGGGGCTCCTTCCTACGAGCAGTACTTC.

There are a few counts of this clonotype. The V and J genes are TRBV7-9 and TRBJ2-7, with D possibly TRBD2 on 6 matching bases. CDR3 size: 15 residues. V was trimmed by 7 bases and J by 0 bases, leaving 16 bases between them. Looked up from germline, CDR1 is SEHNR and CDR2 is FQNEAQ (reference sequence). CDR3 region: CASTFGGNPSYEQYF. CDR3 coding DNA: TGTGCCAGCACCTTTGGCGGGAACCCCTCCTACGAGCAGTACTTC.